The 27 T cell receptor beta chains below were found in one sample sequenced in a study of OX40 agonist ivuxolimab in advanced cancers. Some clones are missing from TCRdb's copy, which holds only in-frame ones; the method was immunoSEQ multiplex PCR. The data contain about 96,000 clones, approximately 80% of them singletons. The specimen comprised CD4+ or CD8+ T cells sorted from blood, sampled in a trial of the OX40 agonist ivuxolimab. Source of these receptors: an adult with an advanced solid tumor such as melanoma, head and neck, liver or kidney cancer.

This chain links TRBV5-1 with TRBJ2-3; D gene uncertain. V lost 1 base and J 4 bases, leaving 10 bases between the germline ends. The length of the CDR3 is 14 residues. The germline V gene encodes CDR1 SGHRS and CDR2 YFSETQ. CDR3 DNA sequence: TGCGCCAGCAGCTTGTCCTCGGGCGCAGATACGCAGTATTTT. This sequence encodes CASSLSSGADTQYF.

The V call is TRBV27, the J call TRBJ1-5; 7 nucleotides line up with TRBD1. With V trimmed by 8 bases and J by 4 bases, 8 bases remained unmatched. CDR1 and CDR2 (germline): MNHEY, SMNVEV (reference sequence). This CDR3 region has 14 residues. Here the CDR3 DNA reads TGTGCCAGCGCGCTCGAGGGGGCGAATCAGCCCCAGCATTTT. The encoded protein is CASALEGANQPQHF.

The DNA of the CDR3 is TGCGCCAGCAGCCAAGGGCCAGGCCAAAACTATGGCTACACCTTC. Amino acid sequence: CASSQGPGQNYGYTF. The chain has TRBV4-3 and TRBJ1-2, with no clear D. The CDR3 totals 15 residues. Germline assignment: CDR1 LGHNA and CDR2 YSLEER. Trimming shortened V by 1 base and J by 2 bases, and 11 bases separated the two germline ends.

The J gene is TRBJ1-5, the V gene TRBV6-5, with a tentative D call TRBD1 (6 bases). The ends were cut back, 10 bases at V and 2 bases at J, with 15 bases in the middle. This CDR3 comprises 14 residues. Germline values: CDR1 MNHEY, CDR2 SVGAGI. The CDR3 DNA follows: TGTGCCACCTCCAGGGGACGTGGCAATCAGCCCCAGCATTTT. Its protein is CATSRGRGNQPQHF.

V gene TRBV28 combines with J gene TRBJ1-5; D not resolved. The CDR3 is 12 residues long. Germline V gives CDR1 MDHEN, CDR2 SYDVKM. Trimming shortened V by 10 bases and J by 4 bases, and 11 bases separated the two germline ends. CDR3 loop: CATRILNQPQHF. The CDR3 DNA follows: TGTGCCACCCGAATCCTAAATCAGCCCCAGCATTTT.

The V call is TRBV9, the J call TRBJ2-7; perhaps TRBD1 as D (7 bases). Germline-derived CDR1 and CDR2 are SGDLS and YYNGEE. V shed 3 bases and J shed 7 bases, with 20 bases lying between them. This CDR3 contains 15 residues. The DNA of the CDR3 is TGTGCCAGCAGCGCAAGGCCAGGGGGGCCTGGGGAGCAGTACTTC. As protein: CASSARPGGPGEQYF.

The rearrangement uses TRBV15 and TRBJ1-5; D call uncertain. V lost 6 bases and J lost 6, with 15 bases in between. Per the germline V gene, CDR1 is LNHNV and CDR2 is YYDKDF (reference sequence). The CDR3 is made up of 14 amino acids. The CDR3 reads CATSENPTGQPQHF. Written as DNA, the CDR3 is TGTGCCACCAGTGAAAACCCAACGGGTCAGCCCCAGCATTTT.

The chain is built from TRBV5-1 and TRBJ2-7; D call uncertain. V shed 4 bases and J shed 0 bases, with 2 bases lying between them. This CDR3 is 11 amino acids long. Germline V lookup: CDR1 SGHRS, CDR2 YFSETQ. CDR3 in amino acids: CASSISYEQYF. The CDR3 DNA is TGCGCCAGCAGCATCTCCTACGAGCAGTACTTC.

This clone was counted between two and nine times. The chain carries TRBV19 and TRBJ2-7; 7 bases map to TRBD1. This CDR3 has 14 residues. Per germline, CDR1 LNHDA and CDR2 SQIVND (reference sequence). V lost 4 bases, J lost 2 bases, and 5 bases stayed unmatched. DNA of the CDR3: TGTGCCAGTAGTACCCAACAGGGGCCCTACGAGCAGTACTTC. Encoded protein: CASSTQQGPYEQYF.

This chain links TRBV7-9 with TRBJ2-3; TRBD1 matches 10 bases. V shed 5 bases, J shed 4 bases, and the junction held 9 bases outside the gene matches. CDR1 SEHNR and CDR2 FQNEAQ come from the germline V gene (reference sequence). The CDR3 contains 16 residues. The CDR3: CASSLRQGARPDTQYF. The DNA for the CDR3 is TGTGCCAGCAGCCTGCGACAGGGGGCGCGCCCAGATACGCAGTATTTT.

This clone has just a few counts. The chain links TRBV7-2 to TRBJ2-1; 8 positions agree with TRBD2. The V gene's germline CDR1 is SGHTA and CDR2 FQGNSA. The CDR3 runs 12 residues. V shed 4 bases and J 10 bases; nucleotides not matched to a gene: 3. The CDR3 loop reads CASSSSGLEQFF. CDR3 nucleotide sequence: TGTGCCAGCAGCTCTAGCGGGTTAGAGCAGTTCTTC.

The V gene is TRBV27, the J gene TRBJ2-7; D is perhaps TRBD1 (5 bases). The germline gives CDR1 MNHEY, CDR2 SMNVEV (reference sequence). Trimming took off 2 bases at V and 3 bases at J, with 11 bases between the two ends. This CDR3 comprises 14 residues. CDR3 sequence (DNA): TGTGCCAGCAGTTTAAAGGGGCCAAGCTACGAGCAGTACTTC. Protein product: CASSLKGPSYEQYF.

V and J are TRBV6-5 and TRBJ1-2; D is perhaps TRBD1 (5 bases). Germline V gene lookup returns CDR1 MNHEY and CDR2 SVGAGI. This CDR3 has 14 residues. V was pared by 0 bases and J by 4 bases, with 9 bases between. The CDR3 is CASSYSGGTYGYTF. The CDR3 DNA follows: TGTGCCAGCAGTTACTCGGGGGGGACCTATGGCTACACCTTC.

This clone was observed a few times. The CDR3 loop reads CASSLGRPTGNTIYF. DNA of the CDR3: TGTGCCAGCAGCTTGGGCAGGCCAACTGGAAACACCATATATTTT. The V call is TRBV5-6, the J call TRBJ1-3, with D hard to call. CDR1 is SGHDT, CDR2 YYEEEE, per germline. Trimming took off 0 bases at V and 2 bases at J, with 9 bases between the two ends. The CDR3 spans 15 residues.

Regarding this clone: Other DNA variants within this sample encode the same CDR3. The chain couples TRBV7-9 to TRBJ2-7, with 14 bases lining up with TRBD2. Germline CDR1 SEHNR, CDR2 FQNEAQ (reference sequence). J gave up 3 bases and V 4 bases, and 2 bases lay outside the gene matches. There are 15 residues in the CDR3. This CDR3 is CASSSGLAGVYEQYF. In nucleotides, the CDR3 is TGTGCCAGCAGCTCGGGACTAGCGGGAGTCTACGAGCAGTACTTC.

The rearrangement joins TRBV19 to TRBJ2-3; TRBD1 matches at 8 bases. This CDR3 has 14 amino acids. V lost 9 bases and J lost 3; bases outside the gene matches: 8. Germline CDR1 LNHDA, CDR2 SQIVND (reference sequence). Here the CDR3 DNA reads TGTGCCAGCAGTCCGGACAGGGCGACAGATACGCAGTATTTT. Protein sequence: CASSPDRATDTQYF.

The V gene is TRBV5-1, the J gene TRBJ1-3, with D perhaps TRBD1 (5 bases). This CDR3 is built from 16 residues. The V gene's germline CDR1 is SGHRS and CDR2 YFSETQ. Trimming left V 4 bases short and J 0 bases short, with 14 bases between. DNA for the CDR3: TGCGCCAGCAGCCATAACACAGGAGACTCTGGAAACACCATATATTTT. It is translated as CASSHNTGDSGNTIYF.

The chain links TRBV5-1 to TRBJ1-2; possible D gene TRBD1, 5 bases. Trimming took 0 bases from V and 3 from J, leaving 12 bases between them. The CDR3 has 15 residues. Germline V CDR1 and CDR2: SGHRS, YFSETQ. As DNA, the CDR3 is TGCGCCAGCAGCTTGGACGGGGCCTTAGACTATGGCTACACCTTC. Its protein is CASSLDGALDYGYTF.

The chain carries TRBV6-5 and TRBJ1-3; D call uncertain. Between the trimmed V and J ends, which lost 0 bases and 0 bases, there was a span of 9 bases. The V gene's germline CDR1 is MNHEY and CDR2 SVGAGI. CDR3 length: 16 residues. CDR3 bases: TGTGCCAGCAGTTACTCCCTTACGAGCTCTGGAAACACCATATATTTT. Its protein is CASSYSLTSSGNTIYF.

This clone showed up just once. The chain employs TRBV5-8 and TRBJ1-1; TRBD1 aligns across 8 bases. Germline values: CDR1 SGHTS, CDR2 YDEGEE. V trimming: 4 bases; J trimming: 11 bases; junction bases outside the gene matches: 10. The CDR3 is 13 amino acids. DNA of the CDR3: TGTGCCAGCAGCCCGGACAGGGCCGTTGGGGCTTTCTTT. This translates into CASSPDRAVGAFF.

This chain uses TRBV6-6 with TRBJ2-3; the match to TRBD1 covers 8 bases. The V gene's germline CDR1 is MNHNY and CDR2 SVGAGI (reference sequence). The V gene end was trimmed by 4 bases and the J gene end by 1 base; junction bases not matched to a gene: 4. The CDR3 totals 15 residues. In DNA form, the CDR3 reads TGTGCCAGCAGTTTCGGACAGGGTGGCACAGATACGCAGTATTTT. It yields the protein CASSFGQGGTDTQYF.

This clone came up a few times. The J gene is TRBJ1-2, the V gene TRBV18; D is unresolved. The CDR3 runs to 17 residues. The germline V gene has CDR1 KGHSH and CDR2 LQKENI. Deletions cut 3 bases from V and 1 base from J, with 18 bases between. CDR3 sequence reads: CASSPRMADKLNYGYTF. The CDR3 nucleotides read TGTGCCAGCTCACCTCGAATGGCAGATAAACTTAACTATGGCTACACCTTC. Combining the CDR3 with reference TRBV18 and TRBJ1-2 gives the whole variable domain NAGVMQNPRHLVRRRGQEARLRCSPMKGHSHVYWYRQLPEEGLKFMVYLQKENIIDESGMPKERFSAEFPKEGPSILRIQQVVRGDSAAYFCASSPRMADKLNYGYTFGSGTRLTVV.

The V and J genes are TRBV6-1 and TRBJ2-2; D uncertain. V was trimmed by 4 bases and J by 6 bases, leaving 15 bases between them. The CDR3 totals 15 residues. The V gene's germline CDR1 is MNHNS and CDR2 SASEGT. Here the CDR3 reads CASSALARGPGELFF. As DNA, the CDR3 is TGTGCCAGCAGTGCCCTCGCGAGAGGTCCCGGGGAGCTGTTTTTT.

The chain is built from TRBV6-5 and TRBJ2-2, with D perhaps assigned TRBD1 or TRBD2 (5 bases each). CDR1 and CDR2 from the germline V gene are MNHEY and SVGAGI. CDR3 length equals 15 residues. The germline V and J ends were trimmed by 4 bases and 3 bases, with 12 bases remaining between them. CDR3 sequence: CASSFGGEDTGELFF. In nucleotides, the CDR3 is TGTGCCAGCAGTTTTGGGGGAGAGGACACCGGGGAGCTGTTTTTT.

The count of this clone is one. V is TRBV7-2 and J is TRBJ2-3, with a possible D match to TRBD1 (7 bases). V was clipped by 5 bases and J by 0 bases, with 12 bases between them. CDR3 length equals 15 residues. Germline V gene sequence: CDR1 SGHTA, CDR2 FQGNSA. CDR3 in amino acids: CASSAQGGSTDTQYF. The CDR3 nucleotides read TGTGCCAGCAGCGCGCAGGGGGGAAGCACAGATACGCAGTATTTT.

V and J are TRBV16 and TRBJ1-1; the D is unclear. The CDR3 contains 13 residues. Germline assignment: CDR1 KGHSY and CDR2 FQNENV. Trimming stripped 0 bases from V and 3 bases from J, with 5 bases between. The CDR3 loop reads CASSQSRDTEAFF. The CDR3 DNA sequence: TGTGCCAGCAGCCAATCGCGGGACACTGAAGCTTTCTTT.

The chain uses TRBV4-1 and TRBJ2-1; 7 nucleotides match TRBD2. After removal of 0 bases from V and 6 bases from J, the junction contained 11 bases not matched to a gene. Germline lookup yields CDR1 MGHRA and CDR2 YSYEKL. The CDR3 extends over 17 amino acids. CDR3 coding DNA: TGCGCCAGCAGCCAAGAGGCGCCCCTAGCGGCCCTCAATGAGCAGTTCTTC. Its protein product is CASSQEAPLAALNEQFF.